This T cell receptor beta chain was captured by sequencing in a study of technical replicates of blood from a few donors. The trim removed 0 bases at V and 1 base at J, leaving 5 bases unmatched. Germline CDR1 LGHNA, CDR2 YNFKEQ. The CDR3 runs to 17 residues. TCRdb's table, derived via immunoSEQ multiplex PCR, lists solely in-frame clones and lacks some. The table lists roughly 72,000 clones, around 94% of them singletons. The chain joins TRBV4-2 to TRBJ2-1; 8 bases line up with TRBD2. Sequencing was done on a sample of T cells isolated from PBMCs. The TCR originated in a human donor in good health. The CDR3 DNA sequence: TGTGCCAGCAGCCAAGAATTAGAGCGGGAGTCCTACAATGAGCAGTTCTTC. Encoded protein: CASSQELERESYNEQFF.